There are a few counts of the clone carrying this T cell receptor beta chain. Its antigen is not identified. The data stem from a study of cytomegalovirus exposure and HLA in healthy donors. Study-level information: Tens of millions of unique TCRs from HLA-typed donors were held in an early release of data.

General study findings and limits: Analyzed later, association rates of TCRs varied across HLA loci, with DRB1 most and HLA-C fewest.

The CDR3 is 13 residues long. Germline CDR1 reads MNHEY; CDR2 reads SVGAGI. Trimming removed 2 bases from V and 4 bases from J, with 7 bases in between. Primers included in the PCR were 60 Vbeta and 13 Jbeta primers. The data were produced by immunoSEQ multiplex PCR, yet TCRdb's version contains in-frame clones alone and is incomplete. The table lists about 120,000 clones, roughly 80% of them singletons. The TCR comes from a woman aged 25-40 years in good health and CMV-seronegative. The V gene is TRBV6-5, the J gene TRBJ2-3; D is uncertain. Sequenced: PBMCs. The CDR3 here is CASSYPESDTQYF. The CDR3 DNA follows: TGTGCCAGCAGTTACCCGGAGTCAGATACGCAGTATTTT.